The clone carrying this T cell receptor beta chain showed up just a few times. Its antigen is currently unknown. This sample stems from a study of CD8+ T cells in alopecia areata. The overall study: The percentage of affected scalp area served as the score of severity for treated patients. Study observations and caveats: Throughout tofacitinib, many expanded lesional clones continued to persist in scalp and blood. Scalp clonality and expanded CD8+ clones among the top 100 showed significant decreases with tofacitinib.

Sample treatment: oral pan-JAK inhibitor, 5-10 mg twice daily. In each case, RNA was isolated and then reverse transcribed into cDNA as the sequencing template. Libraries were prepared by immunoSEQ multiplex PCR; TCRdb keeps only in-frame clonotypes and omits some of them. The sample lists roughly 70,000 clones; over 25% were seen once. CDR3 length: 14 residues. V was trimmed by 5 bases and J by 1 base, leaving 11 bases between them. CDR1 and CDR2 from the germline V gene are KGHSY and FQNENV. The genes are TRBV16 and TRBJ1-2; D remains unclear. The source is a human donor with alopecia areata. The starting material was CD8+ T cells sorted from blood, obtained at week 4, from a patient treated with tofacitinib. The CDR3 here is CASSEGGVNYGYTF. The CDR3 DNA sequence: TGTGCCAGCAGCGAGGGAGGAGTTAACTATGGCTACACCTTC.